Given below is one T cell receptor beta chain in context. The antigen is unknown. The CDR3 extends over 16 amino acids. V gave up 11 bases and J gave up 6 bases; unmatched junction bases: 19. CDR1 is SNHLY, CDR2 FYNNEI, per germline. This sample was taken from a study of T cell responses to AZD1222 COVID-19 vaccine. The wider study: Combined were second doses at about 4 or about 12 weeks. Whole-study results and caveats: Regions 160-218 and 743-854 held dominance among vaccine-associated CD4 TCRs, which spanned spike.

Here immunoSEQ multiplex PCR was the method, and the copy in TCRdb shows in-frame clones only, minus some. The data hold 99,000 or so clones, with 88% observed a single time. The clonotype comes from an adult in good health. This specimen consisted of peripheral blood, obtained on day 0 of AZD1222 vaccination. The chain employs TRBV2 and TRBJ2-3; 8 bases fit TRBD1. DNA for the CDR3: TGTGCCGGGCTTCTGATGGCTGGCAGGGGGCGCGATACGCAGTATTTT. It yields the protein CAGLLMAGRGRDTQYF.